These 5 T cell receptor beta chains were all obtained from the same sample, sequenced in a study of blood T cell repertoires in COVID-19. Method: immunoSEQ multiplex PCR; TCRdb's copy keeps in-frame clones and lacks some. The sample has 250,000 to 350,000 clones, roughly 86% seen once; the top ten hold roughly 8%. The material sequenced was peripheral blood. Every receptor here comes from a woman aged 45 to 65 who had recovered from COVID-19.

To note about this clone: This sample includes further DNA sequences coding for the same CDR3. This sequence joins TRBV3-1 (or the pseudogene TRBV3-2) and TRBJ1-5, with TRBD1 identical over 8 bases. Germline V gene lookup returns CDR1 LGHDT and CDR2 YNNKEL (reference sequence). There are 14 residues in the CDR3. V lost 3 bases, J lost 2 bases, and 0 bases stayed unmatched. The CDR3 DNA reads as TGTGCCAGCAGCCAGGGACAGGGCAATCAGCCCCAGCATTTT. This sequence encodes CASSQGQGNQPQHF.

The chain carries TRBV28 and TRBJ2-1; the match to TRBD1 covers 8 bases. The germline V gene has CDR1 MDHEN and CDR2 SYDVKM. The CDR3 sequence is 14 residues long. The V and J ends lost 5 bases and 7 bases, in that order; junction bases with no gene match: 7. Written as DNA, the CDR3 is TGTGCCAGCAGTGACGCAGGGGGCTCGAATGAGCAGTTCTTC. Translation: CASSDAGGSNEQFF.

This chain joins TRBV7-2 and TRBJ1-2; 8 bases are a match to TRBD1. There are 15 residues in the CDR3. Germline V gene sequence: CDR1 SGHTA, CDR2 FQGNSA. V shed 5 bases, J shed 8 bases, and the junction held 13 bases outside the gene matches. This CDR3 is CASSPKGQAAGGYTF. Here the CDR3 DNA reads TGTGCCAGCAGCCCAAAGGGACAGGCCGCTGGGGGCTACACCTTC.

This clone was seen only once. The chain has TRBV30 and TRBJ1-2; D ambiguous. CDR3 length: 12 residues. Between the trimmed V and J ends, which lost 8 bases and 11 bases, there was a span of 21 bases. CDR1 and CDR2 from the germline V gene are GTSNPN and SVGIG (reference sequence). The CDR3 protein is CAHSVGRGGYTF. CDR3 coding DNA: TGTGCCCACAGTGTGGGGAGAGGAGGGTACACCTTC.

The chain is built from TRBV11-2 and TRBJ1-2, with 11 positions matching TRBD1. The V segment lost 5 bases and the J segment 1 base; nucleotides outside the gene matches: 6. The V gene's germline CDR1 is SGHAT and CDR2 FQNNGV. The CDR3 is 16 amino acids. This CDR3 reads CASSLGQGGDNYGYTF. CDR3 nucleotide sequence: TGTGCCAGCAGCCTGGGACAGGGGGGGGATAACTATGGCTACACCTTC.